The 3 T cell receptor beta chains presented below share a single source sample, sequenced in a study of T cell responses to AZD1222 COVID-19 vaccine. TCRdb's table, derived via immunoSEQ multiplex PCR, lists solely in-frame clones and lacks some. The profile shows around 120,000 clones, around 92% of them singletons. Here the sequenced sample was peripheral blood, taken on day 0 of AZD1222 vaccination. All receptors derive from an adult in good health.

The chain employs TRBV5-1 and TRBJ2-2, with TRBD2 matching 7 bases. V lost 0 bases, J lost 6 bases, and 14 bases stayed unmatched. CDR1 is SGHRS and CDR2 is YFSETQ in the germline V gene. The CDR3 has 18 residues. CDR3 bases: TGCGCCAGCAGCTTGGTCGGTGTCGGGCTAGCGGTCGCCGGGGAGCTGTTTTTT. Its protein is CASSLVGVGLAVAGELFF.

The rearrangement links TRBV29-1 to TRBJ1-5; a weak D match, TRBD1 (6 bases). The V end lost 6 bases, the J end lost 4 bases, and 13 bases lay between the germline ends. Germline CDR1 is SQVTM and CDR2 is ANQGSEA. The CDR3 has 13 residues. This CDR3 is CSVQGGANQPQHF. The CDR3 DNA reads as TGCAGCGTCCAAGGGGGGGCTAATCAGCCCCAGCATTTT.

The DNA of the CDR3 is TGTGCCAGCAGTTCCCTGCTTAGGGTTAATGAAAAACTGTTTTTT. Its protein is CASSSLLRVNEKLFF. The J gene is TRBJ1-4, the V gene TRBV27; D uncertain. CDR1 and CDR2 (germline): MNHEY, SMNVEV (reference sequence). V was pared by 4 bases and J by 4 bases, with 13 bases between. CDR3 length: 15 residues.